A single sample is the source of the 19 T cell receptor beta chains below, sequenced in a study of blood T cell repertoires in COVID-19. The assay was immunoSEQ multiplex PCR, and TCRdb's table has in-frame clones only and misses some. The sample has 200,000 to 250,000 clones, roughly 85% seen once; the top ten hold roughly 2.2%. The sample consisted of peripheral blood. The receptors shown here come from a woman in her seventies with COVID-19, enrolled during active disease.

This chain uses TRBV6-2 or TRBV6-3 with TRBJ2-1, with 8 bases fitting TRBD2. V shed 7 bases, J shed 6 bases, and the junction held 5 bases outside the gene matches. The CDR3 contains 13 residues. Germline V gene lookup returns CDR1 MNHEY and CDR2 SVGEGT. The CDR3 sequence: CASTPTSANEQFF. Here the CDR3 DNA reads TGTGCCAGCACCCCGACTAGCGCCAATGAGCAGTTCTTC.

The chain employs TRBV11-3 and TRBJ1-1; no firm D call. This CDR3 is built from 13 residues. Trimming cost V 0 bases and J 0 bases, with 2 bases left between them. Germline CDR1 reads SGHNT; CDR2 reads YENEEA. The CDR3 DNA follows: TGTGCCAGCAGCTTAGACATGAACACTGAAGCTTTCTTT. It encodes CASSLDMNTEAFF.

The chain combines TRBV18 with TRBJ1-1, with 7 bases matching TRBD1. This CDR3 contains 14 residues. The V and J ends lost 3 bases and 7 bases, in that order; junction bases with no gene match: 8. Germline CDR1 and CDR2: KGHSH and LQKENI. Here the CDR3 reads CASSPRQGLDEAFF. CDR3 sequence (DNA): TGTGCCAGCTCACCGAGACAGGGACTGGATGAAGCTTTCTTT.

The chain carries TRBV18 and TRBJ1-1, with 9 bases fitting TRBD1. CDR3 length: 16 amino acids. V was clipped by 5 bases and J by 1 base; unmatched bases: 8. Germline V gives CDR1 KGHSH, CDR2 LQKENI. The CDR3 sequence is CASSSDRGIQNTEAFF. In nucleotides, the CDR3 is TGTGCCAGCTCATCGGACAGGGGAATTCAGAACACTGAAGCTTTCTTT. The full variable domain, with the rest looked up from reference TRBV18 and TRBJ1-1, is NAGVMQNPRHLVRRRGQEARLRCSPMKGHSHVYWYRQLPEEGLKFMVYLQKENIIDESGMPKERFSAEFPKEGPSILRIQQVVRGDSAAYFCASSSDRGIQNTEAFFGQGTRLTVV.

The chain employs TRBV6-2 or TRBV6-3 and TRBJ1-5, with D tentatively TRBD1 (5 bases). Between the trimmed V and J ends, which lost 2 bases and 4 bases, there was a span of 18 bases. Germline CDR1 is MNHEY and CDR2 is SVGEGT. This CDR3 is 17 amino acids long. The DNA of the CDR3 is TGTGCCAGCAGTTACGGTAGGCGGGACGGTGGTAATCAGCCCCAGCATTTT. Translating it yields CASSYGRRDGGNQPQHF.

V gene TRBV19 combines with J gene TRBJ2-4, with 7 bases matching TRBD2. V was clipped by 1 base and J by 16 bases; unmatched bases: 4. The CDR3 has 11 amino acids. Germline V gene sequence: CDR1 LNHDA, CDR2 SQIVND (reference sequence). DNA of the CDR3: TGTGCCAGTAGTATAGGGGCGGGAGTATACTTC. This gives the protein CASSIGAGVYF.

The chain joins TRBV5-1 to TRBJ1-2; 7 bases are shared with TRBD1. The germline CDR1 and CDR2 sequences are SGHRS and YFSETQ. This CDR3 region has 13 residues. Germline trimming cut 4 bases from V and 6 bases from J; bases unmatched to any gene: 6. Here the CDR3 reads CASSTTGENGYTF. CDR3 DNA sequence: TGCGCCAGCAGCACTACAGGGGAGAATGGCTACACCTTC.

V and J are TRBV5-1 and TRBJ1-5, with D possibly being TRBD1 (6 bases). The germline V gene encodes CDR1 SGHRS and CDR2 YFSETQ. This CDR3 is built from 14 residues. The V and J ends lost 0 bases and 5 bases respectively, with 9 bases between them. The CDR3 DNA reads as TGCGCCAGCAGCTTGGCACAGGGAGATCAGCCCCAGCATTTT. Translation: CASSLAQGDQPQHF.

This clone has just one count. This chain uses TRBV4-2 with TRBJ2-2; 8 bases are shared with TRBD2. This CDR3 comprises 17 residues. The J segment lost 4 bases and the V segment lost 2 bases, leaving 9 bases of the junction unmatched. Germline V gene data show CDR1 as LGHNA and CDR2 as YNFKEQ. In DNA form, the CDR3 reads TGTGCCAGCAGCCAACCCCCGGGAGGGGTCGGCACCGGGGAGCTGTTTTTT. Amino acid sequence: CASSQPPGGVGTGELFF.

The chain employs TRBV11-2 and TRBJ1-2; 8 bases match TRBD1. Per germline, CDR1 SGHAT and CDR2 FQNNGV. Germline trimming cut 5 bases from V and 2 bases from J; bases unmatched to any gene: 7. This CDR3 region has 15 residues. The CDR3 nucleotides read TGTGCCAGCAGCCCGACAGGGGCATGGAACTATGGCTACACCTTC. Its protein is CASSPTGAWNYGYTF. The full variable domain, completed using reference TRBV11-2 and TRBJ1-2, is EAGVAQSPRYKIIEKRQSVAFWCNPISGHATLYWYQQILGQGPKLLIQFQNNGVVDDSQLPKDRFSAERLKGVDSTLKIQPAKLEDSAVYLCASSPTGAWNYGYTFGSGTRLTVV.

The chain joins TRBV19 to TRBJ2-3, with TRBD2 identical over 12 bases. CDR1 is LNHDA and CDR2 is SQIVND in the germline V gene (reference sequence). V was clipped by 11 bases and J by 4 bases; unmatched bases: 10. This CDR3 has 15 amino acids. CDR3 in amino acids: CASALAGGPADTQYF. The DNA for the CDR3 is TGTGCCTCCGCGCTAGCGGGGGGGCCGGCAGATACGCAGTATTTT. The variable domain in full, completed from reference TRBV19 and TRBJ2-3, reads DGGITQSPKYLFRKEGQNVTLSCEQNLNHDAMYWYRQDPGQGLRLIYYSQIVNDFQKGDIAEGYSVSREKKESFPLTVTSAQKNPTAFYLCASALAGGPADTQYFGPGTRLTVL.

The chain has TRBV5-8 and TRBJ1-5; D not resolved. This CDR3 is built from 14 residues. Germline loops: CDR1 SGHTS, CDR2 YDEGEE. Trimming left V 3 bases short and J 7 bases short, with 14 bases between. This CDR3 reads CASSWEDGGQPQHF. DNA for the CDR3: TGTGCCAGCAGCTGGGAGGACGGAGGGCAGCCCCAGCATTTT.

V gene TRBV13 combines with J gene TRBJ2-7; D gene uncertain. Germline lookup yields CDR1 PRHDT and CDR2 FYEKMQ (reference sequence). V was clipped by 2 bases and J by 3 bases, with 8 bases between them. The CDR3 has 13 amino acids. The CDR3 loop reads CASSLYSVYEQYF. As DNA, the CDR3 is TGTGCCAGCAGCTTATACTCCGTCTACGAGCAGTACTTC.

The chain joins TRBV11-2 to TRBJ2-7; TRBD2 aligns across 7 bases. The CDR3 is 14 amino acids. Germline V gene lookup returns CDR1 SGHAT and CDR2 FQNNGV. Trimming at V came to 5 bases and at J to 2 bases, leaving 6 bases not matched to a gene. The CDR3, as DNA: TGTGCCAGCAGCCCCCAGCGGGATGCCTACGAGCAGTACTTC. Protein: CASSPQRDAYEQYF.

The rearrangement joins TRBV19 to TRBJ1-5; possible D gene TRBD1, 6 bases. Trimming shortened V by 1 base and J by 4 bases, and 17 bases separated the two germline ends. The germline gives CDR1 LNHDA, CDR2 SQIVND (reference sequence). The CDR3 is 17 amino acids. The CDR3 is CASSIARGQIANQPQHF. CDR3 bases: TGTGCCAGTAGTATAGCTCGCGGACAGATTGCAAATCAGCCCCAGCATTTT.

The genes are TRBV5-1 and TRBJ1-1; TRBD1 agrees at 8 bases. V shed 4 bases and J 5 bases; nucleotides not matched to a gene: 13. Germline V gives CDR1 SGHRS, CDR2 YFSETQ. The CDR3 length is 16 residues. Here the CDR3 reads CASSPRQGLEKTEAFF. The CDR3 bases are TGCGCCAGCAGCCCACGACAGGGGCTGGAGAAAACTGAAGCTTTCTTT.

V usage is TRBV6-2 or TRBV6-3 and J usage is TRBJ2-6; possibly TRBD2 for D (6 bases). The germline V and J ends were trimmed by 2 bases and 0 bases, with 11 bases remaining between them. The CDR3 sequence is 17 residues long. Per the germline V gene, CDR1 is MNHEY and CDR2 is SVGEGT. The CDR3: CASSYNAGRSGANVLTF. The CDR3 region has the DNA TGTGCCAGCAGTTACAATGCGGGGCGCTCTGGGGCCAACGTCCTGACTTTC.

The chain has TRBV6-1 and TRBJ1-5; no clear D gene. Germline V gene data show CDR1 as MNHNS and CDR2 as SASEGT. Trimming took off 3 bases at V and 7 bases at J, with 19 bases between the two ends. The CDR3 is 16 residues long. CDR3 nucleotides: TGTGCCAGCAGTGAGGGAGTGACCAGCTCCTCCCAGCCCCAGCATTTT. Amino acids: CASSEGVTSSSQPQHF.

The chain is built from TRBV19 and TRBJ1-2; D not resolved. Germline V gene data show CDR1 as LNHDA and CDR2 as SQIVND (reference sequence). V lost 3 bases to trimming and J lost 3 bases, with 8 bases between them. The length of the CDR3 is 13 residues. CDR3 DNA sequence: TGTGCCAGTAGTATCGGAGCTTACTATGGCTACACCTTC. It encodes CASSIGAYYGYTF.